One T cell receptor beta chain is described in this entry. The antigen remains undetermined. The data were obtained in a study of response to subunit inactivated influenza vaccine. Findings of the study overall: Authors suggested each seasonal influenza vaccination recruits few new T cells.

From the RT-PCR reads, TCRdb called clonotypes with MiXCR, one entry per CDR3 protein. The top ten hold 10% of the sample, which has 860,000 or so distinct CDR3 sequences, approximately 21% seen once. CDR3 size: 14 residues. V lost 1 base and J 5 bases, leaving 12 bases between the germline ends. Germline lookup yields CDR1 LGHNA and CDR2 YNFKEQ. The receptor was derived from a middle-aged man who received an inactivated influenza vaccine. Sequencing was performed on PBMCs from blood, taken about 5 days after vaccination. This chain uses TRBV4-2 with TRBJ2-7; perhaps TRBD2 as D (5 bases). The CDR3 here is CASSQGLTLNEQYF. As DNA, the CDR3 is TGTGCCAGCAGCCAAGGACTAACGCTGAACGAGCAGTACTTC.